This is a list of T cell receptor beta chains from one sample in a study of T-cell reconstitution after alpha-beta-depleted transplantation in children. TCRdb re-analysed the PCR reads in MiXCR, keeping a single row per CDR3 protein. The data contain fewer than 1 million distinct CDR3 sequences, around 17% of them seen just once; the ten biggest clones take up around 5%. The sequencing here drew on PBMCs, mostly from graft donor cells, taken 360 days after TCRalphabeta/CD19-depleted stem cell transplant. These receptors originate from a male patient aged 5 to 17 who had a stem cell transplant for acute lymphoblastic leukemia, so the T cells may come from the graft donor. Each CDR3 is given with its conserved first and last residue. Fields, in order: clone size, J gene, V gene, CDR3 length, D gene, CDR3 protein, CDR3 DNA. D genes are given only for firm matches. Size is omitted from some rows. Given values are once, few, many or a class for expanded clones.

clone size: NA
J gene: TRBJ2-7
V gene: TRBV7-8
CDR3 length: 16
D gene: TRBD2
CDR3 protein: CASNPASSGSGYEQYF
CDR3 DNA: TGTGCCAGCAACCCCGCATCTAGCGGGAGTGGGTACGAGCAGTACTTC

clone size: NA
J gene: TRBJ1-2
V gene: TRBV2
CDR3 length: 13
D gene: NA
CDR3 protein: CASSPNANLLYTF
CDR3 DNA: TGTGCCAGCAGTCCGAATGCCAATCTACTCTACACCTTC

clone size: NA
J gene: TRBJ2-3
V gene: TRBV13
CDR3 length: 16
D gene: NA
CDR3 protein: CASSRPGQPPTDTQYF
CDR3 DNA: TGTGCCAGCAGCCGACCAGGGCAGCCTCCCACAGATACGCAGTATTTT

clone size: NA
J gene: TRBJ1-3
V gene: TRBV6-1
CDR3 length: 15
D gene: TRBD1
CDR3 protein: CASSDWTGSGNTIYF
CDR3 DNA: TGTGCCAGCAGCGATTGGACAGGCTCTGGAAACACCATATATTTT

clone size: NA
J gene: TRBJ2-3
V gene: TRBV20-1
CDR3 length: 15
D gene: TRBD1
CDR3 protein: CSAALTGGRTDTQYF
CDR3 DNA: TGCAGTGCTGCCCTGACAGGGGGACGGACAGATACGCAGTATTTT

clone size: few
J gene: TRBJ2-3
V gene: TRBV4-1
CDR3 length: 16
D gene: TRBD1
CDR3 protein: CASSQEQGSWTDTQYF
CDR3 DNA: TGCGCCAGCAGCCAAGAACAGGGGAGTTGGACAGATACGCAGTATTTT

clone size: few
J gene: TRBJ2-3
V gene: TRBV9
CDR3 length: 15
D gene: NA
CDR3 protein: CASSGTTTSTDTQYF
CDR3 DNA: TGTGCCAGCAGCGGGACAACCACTAGCACAGATACGCAGTATTTT

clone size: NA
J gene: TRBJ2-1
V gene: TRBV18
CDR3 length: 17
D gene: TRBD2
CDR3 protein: CASSLRPSSGAYNEQFF
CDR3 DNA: TGTGCCAGCTCACTACGCCCCTCTAGCGGGGCCTACAATGAGCAGTTCTTC

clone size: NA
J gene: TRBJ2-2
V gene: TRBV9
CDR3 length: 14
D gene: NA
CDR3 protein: CASSVVGRLGELFF
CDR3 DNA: TGTGCCAGCAGCGTAGTCGGACGGTTGGGGGAGCTGTTTTTT

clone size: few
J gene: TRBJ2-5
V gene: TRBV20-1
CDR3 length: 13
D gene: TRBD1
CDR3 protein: CSAGQGARETQYF
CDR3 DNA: TGCAGTGCTGGGCAGGGGGCAAGGGAGACCCAGTACTTC

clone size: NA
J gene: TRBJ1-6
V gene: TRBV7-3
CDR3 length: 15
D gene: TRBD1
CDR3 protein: CASSLGTGVNSPLHF
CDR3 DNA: TGTGCCAGCAGCTTGGGGACAGGGGTAAATTCACCCCTCCACTTT

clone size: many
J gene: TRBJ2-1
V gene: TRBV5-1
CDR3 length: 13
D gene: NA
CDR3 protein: CASSLVKPNEQFF
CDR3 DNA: TGCGCCAGCAGCTTGGTGAAGCCGAATGAGCAGTTCTTC

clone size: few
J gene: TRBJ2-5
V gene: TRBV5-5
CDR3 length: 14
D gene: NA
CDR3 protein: CASSTGQHEETQYF
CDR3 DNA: TGTGCCAGCAGCACCGGACAGCACGAGGAGACCCAGTACTTC

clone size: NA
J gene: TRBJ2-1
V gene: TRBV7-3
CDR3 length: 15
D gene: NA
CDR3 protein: CASSFRAGTPNEQFF
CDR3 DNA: TGTGCCAGCAGCTTTAGGGCCGGGACTCCGAATGAGCAGTTCTTC

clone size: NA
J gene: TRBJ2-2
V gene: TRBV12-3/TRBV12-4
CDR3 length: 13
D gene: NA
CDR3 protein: CASSIRGAGELFF
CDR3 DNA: TGTGCCAGCAGTATCAGGGGAGCCGGGGAGCTGTTTTTT

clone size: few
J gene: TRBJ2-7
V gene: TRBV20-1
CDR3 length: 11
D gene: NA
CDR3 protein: CSAREVFEQYF
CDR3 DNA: TGCAGTGCTAGAGAAGTTTTCGAGCAGTACTTC

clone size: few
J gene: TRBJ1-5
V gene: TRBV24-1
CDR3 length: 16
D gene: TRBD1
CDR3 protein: CATSHLDRDGNQPQHF
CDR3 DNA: TGTGCCACCAGTCATTTAGACAGGGATGGCAATCAGCCCCAGCATTTT

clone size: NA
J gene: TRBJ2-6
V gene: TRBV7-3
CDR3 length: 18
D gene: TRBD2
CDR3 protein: CASSLTAVAGAGANVLTF
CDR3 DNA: TGTGCCAGCAGCTTAACAGCGGTAGCGGGAGCTGGGGCCAACGTCCTGACTTTC

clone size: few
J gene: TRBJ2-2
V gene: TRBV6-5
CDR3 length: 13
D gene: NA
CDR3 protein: CASSSRNLGELFF
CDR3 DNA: TGTGCCAGCAGTTCCAGGAACCTCGGGGAGCTGTTTTTT

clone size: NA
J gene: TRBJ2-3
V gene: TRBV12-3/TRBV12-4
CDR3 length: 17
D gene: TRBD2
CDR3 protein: CASGHSRETISTDTQYF
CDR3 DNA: TGTGCCAGCGGGCACTCGCGGGAGACAATTAGCACAGATACGCAGTATTTT

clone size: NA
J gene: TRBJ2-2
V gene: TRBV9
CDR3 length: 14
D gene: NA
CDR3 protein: CASSVSPGAGELFF
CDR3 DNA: TGTGCCAGCAGCGTATCCCCGGGGGCCGGGGAGCTGTTTTTT

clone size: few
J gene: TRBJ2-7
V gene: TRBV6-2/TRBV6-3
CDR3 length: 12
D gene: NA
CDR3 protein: CASSYRTYEQYF
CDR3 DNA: TGTGCCAGCAGTTATAGGACTTACGAGCAGTACTTC

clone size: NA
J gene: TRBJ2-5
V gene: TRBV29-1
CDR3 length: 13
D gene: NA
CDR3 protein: CSVERRRQETQYF
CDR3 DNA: TGCAGCGTTGAGAGGAGGAGACAAGAGACCCAGTACTTC

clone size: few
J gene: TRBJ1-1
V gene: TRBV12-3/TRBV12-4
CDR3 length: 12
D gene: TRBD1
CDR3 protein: CASDPGTVEAFF
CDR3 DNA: TGTGCCAGCGACCCCGGGACAGTCGAAGCTTTCTTT

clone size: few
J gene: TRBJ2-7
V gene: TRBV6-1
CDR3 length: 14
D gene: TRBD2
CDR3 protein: CASMGTGGLYEQYF
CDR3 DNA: TGTGCCAGCATGGGAACGGGAGGGCTTTACGAGCAGTACTTC

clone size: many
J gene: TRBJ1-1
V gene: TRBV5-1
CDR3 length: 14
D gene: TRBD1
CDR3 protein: CASSTGTGYAEAFF
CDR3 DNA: TGCGCCAGCAGCACCGGGACAGGGTACGCTGAAGCTTTCTTT

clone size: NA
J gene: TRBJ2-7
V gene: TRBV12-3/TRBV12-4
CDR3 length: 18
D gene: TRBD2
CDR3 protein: CASCLSRVGTSGSYEQYF
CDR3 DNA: TGTGCCAGCTGTTTAAGTCGGGTGGGGACTAGCGGGAGCTACGAGCAGTACTTC

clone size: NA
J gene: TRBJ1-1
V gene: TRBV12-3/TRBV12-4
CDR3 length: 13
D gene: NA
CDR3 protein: CASRPTGSTEAFF
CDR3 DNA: TGTGCCAGCAGGCCCACAGGGAGCACTGAAGCTTTCTTT

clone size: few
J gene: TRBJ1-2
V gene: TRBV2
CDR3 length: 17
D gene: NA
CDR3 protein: CASSVMRDVKLYYGYTF
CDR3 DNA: TGTGCCAGCAGTGTAATGCGGGATGTTAAGCTCTACTATGGCTACACCTTC

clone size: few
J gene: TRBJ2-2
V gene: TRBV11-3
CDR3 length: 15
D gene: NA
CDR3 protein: CASSFHRGGTGELFF
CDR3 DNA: TGTGCCAGCAGCTTCCACAGGGGGGGCACCGGGGAGCTGTTTTTT

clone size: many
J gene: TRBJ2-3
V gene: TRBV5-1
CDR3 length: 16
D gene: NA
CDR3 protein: CASSLGNRIDTDTQYF
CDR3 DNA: TGCGCCAGCAGCCTGGGGAACCGAATAGACACAGATACGCAGTATTTT

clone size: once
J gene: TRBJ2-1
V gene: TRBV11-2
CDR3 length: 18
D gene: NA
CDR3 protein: CASSAYWIGSTDYNEQFF
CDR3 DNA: TGTGCCAGCAGCGCTTATTGGATTGGGTCGACCGACTACAATGAGCAGTTCTTC

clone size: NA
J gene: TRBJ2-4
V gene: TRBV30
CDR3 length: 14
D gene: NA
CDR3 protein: CAWNDDSNKNIQYF
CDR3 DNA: TGTGCCTGGAACGACGACAGTAACAAAAACATTCAGTACTTC

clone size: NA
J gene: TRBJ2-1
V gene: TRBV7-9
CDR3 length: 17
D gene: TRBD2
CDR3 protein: CASSLTAGAISYNEQFF
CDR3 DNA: TGTGCCAGCAGCTTAACGGCGGGAGCCATCTCCTACAATGAGCAGTTCTTC

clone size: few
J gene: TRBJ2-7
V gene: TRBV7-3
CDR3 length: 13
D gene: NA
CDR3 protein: CASSLDATAEQYF
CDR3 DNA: TGTGCCAGCAGCTTAGATGCAACTGCCGAGCAGTACTTC

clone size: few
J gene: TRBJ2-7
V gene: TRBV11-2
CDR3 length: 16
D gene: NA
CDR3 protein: CASPSLPGPPDDEQYF
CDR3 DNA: TGTGCCAGCCCTAGCCTACCGGGACCCCCGGATGACGAGCAGTACTTC

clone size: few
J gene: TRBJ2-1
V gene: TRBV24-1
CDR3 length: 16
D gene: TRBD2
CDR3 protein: CATSDSGLADNDEQFF
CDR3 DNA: TGTGCCACCAGTGATTCCGGACTAGCTGACAACGATGAGCAGTTCTTC

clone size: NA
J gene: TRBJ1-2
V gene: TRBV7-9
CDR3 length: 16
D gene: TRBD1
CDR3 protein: CASSLVAGQKMRGYTF
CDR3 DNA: TGTGCCAGCAGCTTAGTTGCGGGACAGAAGATGCGGGGCTACACCTTC

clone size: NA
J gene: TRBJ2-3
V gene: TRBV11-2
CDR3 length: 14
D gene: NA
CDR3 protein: CASISHSRTDTQYF
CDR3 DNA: TGTGCCAGCATCTCCCACTCTCGCACAGATACGCAGTATTTT

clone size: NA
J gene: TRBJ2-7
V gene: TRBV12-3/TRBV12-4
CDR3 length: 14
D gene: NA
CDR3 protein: CASSLGQIPYEQYF
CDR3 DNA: TGTGCCAGCAGTTTAGGACAGATCCCCTACGAGCAGTACTTC

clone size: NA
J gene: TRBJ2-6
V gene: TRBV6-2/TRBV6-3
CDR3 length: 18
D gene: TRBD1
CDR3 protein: CASSYLSPTGAVANVLTF
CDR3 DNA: TGTGCCAGCAGTTACCTTTCTCCGACAGGGGCTGTGGCCAACGTCCTGACTTTC

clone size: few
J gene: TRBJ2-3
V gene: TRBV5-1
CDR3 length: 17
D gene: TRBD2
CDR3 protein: CASSPKLAGEPTDTQYF
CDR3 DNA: TGCGCCAGCAGCCCCAAACTAGCGGGAGAACCCACAGATACGCAGTATTTT

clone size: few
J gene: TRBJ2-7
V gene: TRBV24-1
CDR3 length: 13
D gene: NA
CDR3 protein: CATSDAISYEQYF
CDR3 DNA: TGTGCCACCAGTGACGCCATCTCCTACGAGCAGTACTTC

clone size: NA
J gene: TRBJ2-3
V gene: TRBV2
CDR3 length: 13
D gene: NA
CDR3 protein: CASISQGPDTQYF
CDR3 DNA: TGTGCCAGCATTAGTCAGGGCCCAGATACGCAGTATTTT

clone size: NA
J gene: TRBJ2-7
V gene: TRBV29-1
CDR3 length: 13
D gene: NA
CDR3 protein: CSVEGQERYEQYF
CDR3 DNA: TGCAGCGTTGAAGGGCAGGAGAGGTACGAGCAGTACTTC

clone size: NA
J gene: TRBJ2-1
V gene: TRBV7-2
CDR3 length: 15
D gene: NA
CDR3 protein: CASSLGRAIYNEQFF
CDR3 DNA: TGTGCCAGCAGCTTAGGCAGGGCCATCTACAATGAGCAGTTCTTC

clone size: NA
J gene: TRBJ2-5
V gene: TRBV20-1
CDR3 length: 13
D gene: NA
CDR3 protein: CSASRPGQETQYF
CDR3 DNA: TGCAGTGCTAGTCGCCCGGGTCAAGAGACCCAGTACTTC

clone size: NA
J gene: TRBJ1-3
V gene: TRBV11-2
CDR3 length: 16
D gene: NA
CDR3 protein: CASTLEGGLSGNTIYF
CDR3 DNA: TGTGCCAGCACCCTGGAGGGGGGCCTCTCTGGAAACACCATATATTTT

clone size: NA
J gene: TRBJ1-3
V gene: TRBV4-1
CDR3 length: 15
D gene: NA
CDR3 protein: CASSPGVVSGNTIYF
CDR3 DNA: TGCGCCAGCAGCCCAGGGGTAGTATCTGGAAACACCATATATTTT

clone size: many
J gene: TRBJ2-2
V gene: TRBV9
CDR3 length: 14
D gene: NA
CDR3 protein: CASSPRTVPGELFF
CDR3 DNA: TGTGCCAGCAGCCCCCGGACAGTACCCGGGGAGCTGTTTTTT